What follows are 18 T cell receptor beta chains derived from one specimen sequenced in a study of T cell responses to AZD1222 COVID-19 vaccine. Produced via immunoSEQ multiplex PCR; TCRdb's table is partial and in-frame only. This table has more than 85,000 clones, about 90% appearing once. This material consisted of peripheral blood, taken on day 0 of AZD1222 vaccination. All receptors derive from an adult in good health.

This sequence joins TRBV12-3 or TRBV12-4 and TRBJ2-7; D is unresolved. Trimming cost V 3 bases and J 6 bases, with 12 bases left between them. The CDR3 contains 13 residues. In DNA form, the CDR3 reads TGTGCCAGCAGTTTGGGTGTACCCCGCGAGCAGTACTTC. It is translated as CASSLGVPREQYF.

The genes are TRBV30 and TRBJ1-6; D call uncertain. V lost 2 bases to trimming and J lost 7 bases, with 9 bases between them. Germline V lookup: CDR1 GTSNPN, CDR2 SVGIG (reference sequence). This CDR3 has 13 residues. CDR3 in DNA: TGTGCCTGGAGTTTGGGGTCCAATTCACCCCTCCACTTT. Translated: CAWSLGSNSPLHF.

The rearrangement joins TRBV7-2 to TRBJ1-5, with D perhaps matching TRBD1 (5 bases). Deletions cut 5 bases from V and 4 bases from J, with 9 bases between. Germline V CDR1 and CDR2: SGHTA, FQGNSA. This CDR3 has 13 amino acids. The CDR3 spells CASSPDRNQPQHF. CDR3 nucleotide sequence: TGTGCCAGCAGCCCCGACAGAAATCAGCCCCAGCATTTT.

V usage is TRBV12-3 or TRBV12-4 and J usage is TRBJ2-2, with D tentatively TRBD1 (6 bases). V dropped 8 bases and J dropped 1 base, with 8 bases sitting between them. The CDR3 runs 13 residues. CDR3 protein: CASLGQNTGELFF. The DNA for the CDR3 is TGTGCCAGCTTGGGACAGAACACCGGGGAGCTGTTTTTT.

The V and J genes are TRBV25-1 and TRBJ1-5, with TRBD1 identical over 8 bases. Per the germline V gene, CDR1 is MGHDK and CDR2 is SYGVNS. With V trimmed by 6 bases and J by 4 bases, 8 bases remained unmatched. This CDR3 comprises 15 residues. This CDR3 reads CASSQTGVGNQPQHF. CDR3 sequence (DNA): TGTGCCAGCAGCCAGACAGGGGTGGGTAATCAGCCCCAGCATTTT. The full variable domain, completed using reference TRBV25-1 and TRBJ1-5, is EADIYQTPRYLVIGTGKKITLECSQTMGHDKMYWYQQDPGMELHLIHYSYGVNSTEKGDLSSESTVSRIRTEHFPLTLESARPSHTSQYLCASSQTGVGNQPQHFGDGTRLSIL.

This chain uses TRBV27 with TRBJ1-5, with D possibly being TRBD1 (6 bases). Germline CDR1 MNHEY, CDR2 SMNVEV (reference sequence). The CDR3 extends over 14 amino acids. Trimming left V 7 bases short and J 4 bases short, with 14 bases between. CDR3 nucleotides: TGTGCCAGCAACGAGGGGGTATCGAATCAGCCCCAGCATTTT. Its protein is CASNEGVSNQPQHF.

This clone was observed a few times. The V and J genes are TRBV28 and TRBJ1-2, with unresolved D. The germline V gene has CDR1 MDHEN and CDR2 SYDVKM. CDR3 length: 12 amino acids. Trimming shortened V by 6 bases and J by 4 bases, and 9 bases separated the two germline ends. CDR3 region: CASRIQSYGYTF. The DNA of the CDR3 is TGTGCCAGCAGGATTCAGAGCTATGGCTACACCTTC.

The chain uses TRBV6-5 and TRBJ1-6; D is perhaps TRBD1 (6 bases). CDR1 is MNHEY, CDR2 SVGAGI, per germline. The V end lost 6 bases, the J end lost 9 bases, and 12 bases lay between the germline ends. The CDR3 is 13 amino acids. The CDR3 here is CASSQGQVSPLHF. CDR3 bases: TGTGCCAGCAGCCAGGGGCAGGTTTCACCCCTCCACTTT.

On this clone itself: This specimen includes other DNA sequences encoding the same CDR3. V gene TRBV3-1 (or the pseudogene TRBV3-2) combines with J gene TRBJ1-1; the D is unclear. Per germline, CDR1 LGHDT and CDR2 YNNKEL (reference sequence). With 0 bases removed from V and 5 bases from J, the gap between germline ends came to 10 bases. The CDR3 spans 14 residues. The CDR3 sequence: CASSQDRPGTEAFF. CDR3 coding DNA: TGTGCCAGCAGCCAAGATAGACCCGGAACTGAAGCTTTCTTT.

This chain connects TRBV19 to TRBJ2-5; D ambiguous. This CDR3 comprises 16 residues. Trimming removed 3 bases at V and 4 bases at J, with 18 bases between. Germline values: CDR1 LNHDA, CDR2 SQIVND (reference sequence). As DNA, the CDR3 is TGTGCCAGTAGTATGGGTGACTGGGCTCCCGTAGAGACCCAGTACTTC. Translation gives CASSMGDWAPVETQYF.

The V and J genes are TRBV5-1 and TRBJ1-4, with a weak D call TRBD1 (5 bases). V lost 4 bases, J lost 3 bases, and 10 bases lay in between. The CDR3 is made up of 14 amino acids. Germline CDR1 is SGHRS and CDR2 is YFSETQ. The CDR3 DNA reads TGCGCCAGCAGCACAGGTTCTGCTAATGAAAAACTGTTTTTT. This encodes CASSTGSANEKLFF.

The rearrangement links TRBV18 to TRBJ1-1; 9 nucleotides match TRBD1. Germline loops: CDR1 KGHSH, CDR2 LQKENI. Trimming cost V 3 bases and J 5 bases; bases outside gene matches: 7. The CDR3 runs 15 residues. CDR3 residues: CASSPPRDRVTEAFF. CDR3 nucleotide sequence: TGTGCCAGCTCACCTCCCCGGGACAGGGTAACTGAAGCTTTCTTT.

The chain links TRBV7-9 to TRBJ1-1; D remains ambiguous. CDR3 length: 13 residues. The V gene's germline CDR1 is SEHNR and CDR2 FQNEAQ (reference sequence). The V end lost 1 base, the J end lost 2 bases, and 5 bases lay between the germline ends. CDR3 bases: TGTGCCAGCAGCTTAGAGGCTAACACTGAAGCTTTCTTT. Its protein product is CASSLEANTEAFF. The full variable domain, in which reference TRBV7-9 and TRBJ1-1 provide the parts outside the CDR3, is DTGVSQNPRHKITKRGQNVTFRCDPISEHNRLYWYRQTLGQGPEFLTYFQNEAQLEKSRLLSDRFSAERPKGSFSTLEIQRTEQGDSAMYLCASSLEANTEAFFGQGTRLTVV.

The chain combines TRBV2 with TRBJ1-6; TRBD1 is a possible D gene (5 bases). The germline V gene encodes CDR1 SNHLY and CDR2 FYNNEI. With 8 bases removed from V and 4 bases from J, the gap between germline ends came to 12 bases. This CDR3 is built from 14 residues. CDR3 bases: TGTGCCAGCGGGGCAGGCACATATAATTCACCCCTCCACTTT. Residues: CASGAGTYNSPLHF. The variable domain in full, completed from reference TRBV2 and TRBJ1-6, reads EPEVTQTPSHQVTQMGQEVILRCVPISNHLYFYWYRQILGQKVEFLVSFYNNEISEKSEIFDDQFSVERPDGSNFTLKIRSTKLEDSAMYFCASGAGTYNSPLHFGNGTRLTVT.

The chain combines TRBV5-5 with TRBJ1-6; TRBD1 matches at 8 bases. The germline V gene has CDR1 SGHKS and CDR2 YYEKEE (reference sequence). This CDR3 region has 14 residues. V shed 1 base, J shed 11 bases, and the junction held 5 bases outside the gene matches. CDR3 nucleotides: TGTGCCAGCAGCTTGACAGGGGGTACCCCACCCCTCCACTTT. It specifies CASSLTGGTPPLHF.

The CDR3 DNA follows: TGTGCCAGCAGTTATTTGGACGGACTGCCTCTCGAGCAGTACTTC. Encoded protein: CASSYLDGLPLEQYF. The chain combines TRBV6-2 or TRBV6-3 with TRBJ2-7; the D gene is possibly TRBD2 (5 bases). CDR1 and CDR2 (germline): MNHEY, SVGEGT. The ends were cut back, 3 bases at V and 6 bases at J, with 18 bases in the middle. The CDR3 totals 15 residues.

This clone turned up a few times. The gene calls are TRBV11-2 and TRBJ2-2; TRBD1 might be the D (6 bases). CDR1 is SGHAT and CDR2 is FQNNGV in the germline V gene. V was shortened by 2 bases and J by 6 bases, with 16 bases between the two germline ends. The CDR3 is made up of 16 amino acids. For the CDR3, the DNA is TGTGCCAGCAGCTTATTCCAGGGGATACGTGCCGGGGAGCTGTTTTTT. It yields the protein CASSLFQGIRAGELFF. Using reference TRBV11-2 and TRBJ2-2 for the parts outside the CDR3, the full variable domain is EAGVAQSPRYKIIEKRQSVAFWCNPISGHATLYWYQQILGQGPKLLIQFQNNGVVDDSQLPKDRFSAERLKGVDSTLKIQPAKLEDSAVYLCASSLFQGIRAGELFFGEGSRLTVL.

The chain carries TRBV5-5 and TRBJ2-3; unclear D gene. The CDR3 has 14 residues. Trimming took off 1 base at V and 3 bases at J, with 9 bases between the two ends. Per the germline V gene, CDR1 is SGHKS and CDR2 is YYEKEE (reference sequence). CDR3 region: CASSLITATDTQYF. The CDR3 DNA sequence: TGTGCCAGCAGCTTGATAACAGCTACAGATACGCAGTATTTT.